This T cell receptor (beta chain) is drawn from a study of STAT5B mutations in CD4+ large granular lymphocyte leukemia (dated by TCRdb to between 2021 and 2022). In terms of the full investigation: Among healthy controls, the CDR3 'QG' motif was associated with a particular HLA allele. The purity of purified fractions was confirmed by flow cytometry on FACSCanto II or FACSVerse to exceed 95% among lymphocytes. The study compared the TCRbeta repertoires of patients with CD4+ T-cell large granular lymphocyte leukemia against those of healthy blood donors.

Results the study describes overall, beyond this receptor: Each patient's main leukemic clonotypes were private, but approximately 23% of these clonotypes showed up at low frequency in the non-leukemic repertoires of other patients. Compared with healthy CD4+ repertoires, CD4-sorted patient repertoires appeared more clonal, and this difference remained even after the putative leukemic clones were removed. Data were not HLA-matched; higher clonality in CD4+ versus CD8+ T-LGLL could reflect the relatively small sample size. TRBV06-family usage was enriched among the top patient clones (8/27) compared with healthy controls (2/35).

The immunoSEQ assay at survey resolution was applied to genomic DNA for sequencing of TCRbeta rearrangements. The paper's processing steps were these. In the TCR sequencing data, the smallest productive clonotype frequency that could be detected was 2.59 x 10-5. Analyses included only productive TCRbeta rearrangements, meaning complete and in-frame sequences. The clonality of each sample was calculated as Simpson clonality in the immunoSEQ Analyzer version 3.0. Clones were grouped by frequency into very rare, small, medium, large (1-20%) or hyperexpanded (>20%) categories. Generation probabilities were estimated with OLGA 1.2.3, V-gene circos plots were generated with VDJtools, specificities were searched for in VDJdb, and CDR3 motifs were identified with GLIPH. TCRdb retrieved this table from immuneACCESS and kept in-frame rearrangements only. Not all clones are present; in checked studies, unresolved V genes account for under half, and no reason is known for the remainder. From that table come the V and J calls and clone size; the DNA was used to work out D and trimming. For this sample there are just over 40,000 clones; about 88% appear just once. Clones ranked in the top ten supply under 0.4% of the sample.

The healthy controls were 37 blood donors, and the buffy coats of these donors were supplied by the Finnish Red Cross blood service. All TCR-sequenced material derived from peripheral blood: patient blood samples and healthy donor buffy coats. Peripheral blood mononuclear cells were isolated by Ficoll-Hypaque gradient centrifugation. CD4+ cells were magnetically purified from the buffy coats of healthy controls. The Gentra Puregene Cell and Tissue kit was used to extract genomic DNA, and a Qubit 2.0 fluorometer was used to measure the amount of genomic DNA. The CDR3 contains 18 residues, cysteine and phenylalanine counted. The only DNA kept is the CDR3, 54 bases in frame from the first base. CDR1 and CDR2, per the germline V gene, are SGDLS and YYNGEE. Trimming removed 4 bases from V and 8 bases from J; the gene matches leave 13 bases unexplained. In the case of this clone: Its binding antigen is unknown. It has no much larger one-base neighbor in the sample; base qualities were not kept.

This TCR derives from a human donor in good health. The sample taken for sequencing was CD4+ T cells from blood buffy coats. The V and J genes are TRBV9 and TRBJ2-2, and 14 junctional nucleotides match TRBD2. CDR3 loop: CASSPLQGLAGVSGELFF. The bases read TGTGCCAGCAGCCCTCTCCAGGGACTAGCGGGAGTCTCAGGGGAGCTGTTTTTT.